These T cell receptor beta chains were read from a single sample in a study of metastatic and nonmetastatic thyroid tumors. TCRdb re-analyzed the PCR reads through MiXCR. The data show tens of thousands of clones, under 15% seen once. Sequenced input: tumor tissue. The source of these receptors is a female donor with papillary thyroid cancer or a benign thyroid nodule (not recorded which). Some clones in this sample may be carry-over from other donors' samples. Both conserved end residues are part of each CDR3. A D gene is named only where the DNA matches it firmly. The size entry is marked missing in some rows and otherwise reads once, few, many or a size class.

>TRBV27|-|many|TRBJ1-1
CATRDYMNTEAFF
TGTGCCACCCGGGACTACATGAACACTGAAGCTTTCTTT
>TRBV30|TRBD1|many|TRBJ1-6
CAWSPPGTGGSPLHF
TGTGCCTGGAGCCCGCCAGGGACAGGGGGCTCACCCCTCCACTTT
>TRBV20-1|-|many|TRBJ1-5
CSASSTRGDQPQHF
TGCAGTGCTAGCTCCACGCGGGGAGATCAGCCCCAGCATTTT
>TRBV11-1|TRBD1|-|TRBJ1-6
CASSPAGDRGRVAVALHF
TGTGCCAGCAGCCCGGCAGGGGACAGGGGTCGCGTCGCAGTGGCCCTCCACTTT
>TRBV6-4|-|many|TRBJ1-1
CASFVVPARGPATGMNTEAFF
TGTGCCAGCTTCGTAGTGCCAGCCAGGGGACCCGCGACGGGAATGAACACTGAAGCTTTCTTT
>TRBV28|TRBD1|many|TRBJ1-5
CASSWTGASNQPQHF
TGTGCCAGCAGTTGGACAGGCGCGAGCAATCAGCCCCAGCATTTT
>TRBV3-1|-|many|TRBJ1-2
CASSQVKSYGYTF
TGTGCCAGCAGCCAAGTAAAAAGTTATGGCTACACCTTC
>TRBV9|TRBD1|-|TRBJ2-7
CASSVDGQGAYEQYF
TGTGCCAGCAGCGTAGACGGACAGGGGGCCTACGAGCAGTACTTC
>TRBV24-1|-|many|TRBJ2-3
CATSDFAQGSPTDTQYF
TGTGCCACCAGTGATTTCGCCCAGGGGTCCCCCACAGATACGCAGTATTTT
>TRBV18|TRBD2|-|TRBJ2-3
CASSRQTSGSPDTQYF
TGTGCCAGCTCACGACAGACTAGCGGGAGCCCAGATACGCAGTATTTT
>TRBV6-5|-|many|TRBJ2-3
CASSYLGKTSTDTQYF
TGTGCCAGCAGTTACTTGGGGAAGACTAGCACAGATACGCAGTATTTT
>TRBV9|TRBD2|many|TRBJ2-1
CASSVGLAGAPQFF
TGTGCCAGCAGCGTAGGACTAGCGGGGGCACCGCAGTTCTTC
>TRBV6-1|TRBD2|many|TRBJ2-1
CASTGTSGGNEQFF
TGTGCCAGCACTGGGACTAGCGGGGGGAATGAGCAGTTCTTC
>TRBV20-1|TRBD1|many|TRBJ2-7
CSASVAGGRYEQYF
TGCAGTGCTAGTGTGGCAGGGGGCCGCTACGAGCAGTACTTC
>TRBV11-2|TRBD2|many|TRBJ2-3
CASSFRGPLAGLTDTQYF
TGTGCCAGCAGCTTTCGTGGTCCCCTAGCGGGGCTCACAGATACGCAGTATTTT
>TRBV20-1|TRBD2|many|TRBJ2-5
CSAASGRGETQYF
TGCAGTGCCGCTAGCGGGAGGGGGGAGACCCAGTACTTC
>TRBV5-5|-|many|TRBJ2-6
CASSLVPFGANVLTF
TGTGCCAGCAGCTTAGTTCCCTTTGGGGCCAACGTCCTGACTTTC
>TRBV9|TRBD1|many|TRBJ2-3
CASSGGTGGLSADTQYF
TGTGCCAGCAGCGGGGGAACAGGGGGCCTCAGCGCAGATACGCAGTATTTT
>TRBV5-4|TRBD1|-|TRBJ2-2
CASSNDRARGTGELFF
TGTGCCAGCAGCAATGACAGGGCTCGAGGCACCGGGGAGCTGTTTTTT
>TRBV20-1|-|many|TRBJ2-1
CSARDRGPYRVEQFF
TGCAGTGCTAGAGATAGGGGCCCCTACCGGGTTGAGCAGTTCTTC
>TRBV20-1|-|many|TRBJ2-1
CSAGLDYYNEQFF
TGCAGTGCTGGGCTGGACTACTACAATGAGCAGTTCTTC
>TRBV6-1|-|few|TRBJ2-2
CANSHLGGYGELFF
TGTGCCAACAGCCATCTCGGAGGTTACGGGGAGCTGTTTTTT
>TRBV20-1|-|many|TRBJ2-1
CSARVGLNYNEQFF
TGCAGTGCTAGAGTTGGACTTAACTACAATGAGCAGTTCTTC
>TRBV28|-|many|TRBJ1-2
CASSPRLGSNYGYTF
TGTGCCAGCAGTCCCCGGCTGGGCAGCAACTATGGCTACACCTTC
>TRBV7-2|-|many|TRBJ2-1
CASSLVWLYNEQFF
TGTGCCAGCAGCTTAGTCTGGCTCTACAATGAGCAGTTCTTC
>TRBV12-3/TRBV12-4|TRBD1|many|TRBJ1-2
CASSLGQGFGYTF
TGTGCCAGCAGCCTCGGACAGGGGTTCGGCTACACCTTC
>TRBV5-1|-|many|TRBJ1-4
CASRVDSINEKLFF
TGCGCCAGCAGGGTGGACAGCATTAATGAAAAACTGTTTTTT
>TRBV19|-|few|TRBJ2-5
CASSPRLGQKETQYF
TGTGCCAGTAGCCCCCGCCTCGGACAGAAAGAGACCCAGTACTTC
>TRBV20-1|-|many|TRBJ1-4
CSARGDDRHNEKLFF
TGCAGTGCTAGAGGGGATGACAGGCATAATGAAAAACTGTTTTTT
>TRBV19|TRBD2|many|TRBJ2-1
CASSLAGGGNEQFF
TGTGCCAGTAGTCTTGCGGGAGGTGGCAATGAGCAGTTCTTC